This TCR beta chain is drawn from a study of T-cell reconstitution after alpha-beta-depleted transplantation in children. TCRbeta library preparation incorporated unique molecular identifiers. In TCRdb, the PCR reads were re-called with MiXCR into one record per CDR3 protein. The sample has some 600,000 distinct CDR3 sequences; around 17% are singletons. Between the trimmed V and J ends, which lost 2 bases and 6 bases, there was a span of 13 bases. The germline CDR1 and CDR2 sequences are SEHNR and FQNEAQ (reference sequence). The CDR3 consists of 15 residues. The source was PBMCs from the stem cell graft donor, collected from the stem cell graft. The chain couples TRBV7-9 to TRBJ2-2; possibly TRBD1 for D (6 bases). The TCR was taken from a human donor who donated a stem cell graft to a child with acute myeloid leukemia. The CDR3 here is CASSLWTAKAGELFF. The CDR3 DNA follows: TGTGCCAGCAGCTTATGGACAGCAAAGGCCGGGGAGCTGTTTTTT.